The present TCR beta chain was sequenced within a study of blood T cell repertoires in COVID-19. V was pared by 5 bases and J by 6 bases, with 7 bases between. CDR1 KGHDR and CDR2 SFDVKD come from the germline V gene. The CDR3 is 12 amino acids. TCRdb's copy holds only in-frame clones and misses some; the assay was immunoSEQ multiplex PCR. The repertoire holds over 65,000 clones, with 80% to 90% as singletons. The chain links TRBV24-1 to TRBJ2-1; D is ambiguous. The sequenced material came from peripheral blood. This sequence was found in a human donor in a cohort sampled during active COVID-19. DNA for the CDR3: TGTGCCACCAGTGGTTTCGGCAATGAGCAGTTCTTC. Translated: CATSGFGNEQFF.